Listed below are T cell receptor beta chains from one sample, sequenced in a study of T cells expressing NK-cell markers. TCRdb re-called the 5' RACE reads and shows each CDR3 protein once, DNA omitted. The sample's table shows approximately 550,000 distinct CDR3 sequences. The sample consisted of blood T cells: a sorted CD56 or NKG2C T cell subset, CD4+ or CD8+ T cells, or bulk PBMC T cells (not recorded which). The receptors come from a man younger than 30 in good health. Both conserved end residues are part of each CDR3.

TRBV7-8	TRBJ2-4	CASSPEELAKNIQYF
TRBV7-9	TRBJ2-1	CASSGGSGTEQFF
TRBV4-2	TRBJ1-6	CASSQDTLSVLHF
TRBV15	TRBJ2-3	CATSREGPGDTQYF
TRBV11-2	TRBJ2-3	CASSLVQGWLADTDTQYF
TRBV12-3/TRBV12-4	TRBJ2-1	CASSLSGTDSYNEQFF
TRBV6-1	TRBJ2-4	CASSPLRRTAKNIQYF
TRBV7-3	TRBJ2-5	CASSLSIGETQYF
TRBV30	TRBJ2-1	CAWSVPQPQQFF
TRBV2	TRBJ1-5	CASSGQGLGQPQHF
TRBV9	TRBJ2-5	CASSPSSGRVSETQYF
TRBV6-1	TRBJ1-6	CASSTGRTDSPLHF
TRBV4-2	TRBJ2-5	CASSQDGRYETQYF
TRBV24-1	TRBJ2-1	CATSDPPGTLAGDRNEQFF
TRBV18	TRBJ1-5	CASSLLLEQPQHF
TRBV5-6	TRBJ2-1	CASSIEVAVGEQFF
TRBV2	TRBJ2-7	CASTRDFASYEQYF
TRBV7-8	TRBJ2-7	CASSLVRYEQYF
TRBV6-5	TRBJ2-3	CASSSESDTQYF
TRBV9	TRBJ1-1	CASSAAGGMSTEAFF
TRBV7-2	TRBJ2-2	CASSPGRPGELFF
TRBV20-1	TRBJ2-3	CSTRGGGRAFDTQYF
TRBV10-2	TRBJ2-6	CARVASLEANVLTF
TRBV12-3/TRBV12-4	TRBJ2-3	CASRMESNTDTQYF
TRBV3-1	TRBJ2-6	CASSLSYTLSGANVLTF
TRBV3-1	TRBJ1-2	CASSQDLQGNYGYTF
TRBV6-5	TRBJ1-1	CASSYSFQGNDEAFF
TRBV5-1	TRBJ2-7	CASSFQGSYEQYF
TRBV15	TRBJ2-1	CATSSPMALQGSSYNEQFF
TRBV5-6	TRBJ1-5	CASQKTGTEGPYSNQPQHF
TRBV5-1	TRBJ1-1	CASSWTRGLTEAFF
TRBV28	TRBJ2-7	CASSLQNYEQYF
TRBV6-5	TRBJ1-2	CASSYSLPVQGDYGYTF